What follows are 21 T cell receptor beta chains derived from one specimen sequenced in a study of blood T cell repertoires in COVID-19. Sequenced by immunoSEQ multiplex PCR; TCRdb stores in-frame clones only, minus some. The sample carries tens of thousands of clones, over 80% recorded once. The sample consisted of peripheral blood. These receptors all stem from an older woman with acute or convalescent COVID-19.

V usage is TRBV28 and J usage is TRBJ1-2; 7 nucleotides line up with TRBD1. The CDR3 has 16 amino acids. Unmatched junction bases numbered 11, after V lost 2 bases and J lost 5 bases. Looked up from germline, CDR1 is MDHEN and CDR2 is SYDVKM. This chain's CDR3 is CASSLQMTGTIYGYTF. In DNA form, the CDR3 reads TGTGCCAGCAGTTTACAGATGACAGGGACCATTTATGGCTACACCTTC.

The chain employs TRBV2 and TRBJ2-7; TRBD1 agrees at 9 bases. The CDR3 loop spans 13 amino acids. From germline, CDR1 is SNHLY and CDR2 FYNNEI. Trimming took 6 bases from V and 12 from J; bases not matched to a gene: 12. CDR3 in amino acids: CASRRTETGGRYF. The DNA of the CDR3 is TGTGCCAGCAGGAGGACGGAGACAGGGGGACGGTACTTC. The entire variable domain, with the rest obtained from reference TRBV2 and TRBJ2-7, is as follows: EPEVTQTPSHQVTQMGQEVILRCVPISNHLYFYWYRQILGQKVEFLVSFYNNEISEKSEIFDDQFSVERPDGSNFTLKIRSTKLEDSAMYFCASRRTETGGRYFGPGTRLTVT.

This chain joins TRBV28 and TRBJ1-1; 7 positions match TRBD1. CDR3 length: 15 residues. Germline CDR1 reads MDHEN; CDR2 reads SYDVKM. V shed 4 bases, J shed 0 bases, and the junction held 5 bases outside the gene matches. The CDR3 here is CASSSPDRMNTEAFF. The CDR3 DNA is TGTGCCAGCAGTTCCCCGGACAGGATGAACACTGAAGCTTTCTTT.

V gene TRBV2 combines with J gene TRBJ1-1, with 7 bases fitting TRBD1. Germline trimming cut 4 bases from V and 1 base from J; bases unmatched to any gene: 9. The CDR3 covers 16 residues. From germline, CDR1 is SNHLY and CDR2 FYNNEI. Written as DNA, the CDR3 is TGTGCCAGCAGTGCCACGAACAGGGGCCCGAACACTGAAGCTTTCTTT. It specifies CASSATNRGPNTEAFF.

V and J are TRBV15 and TRBJ1-6, with 7 bases that match TRBD1. V dropped 5 bases and J dropped 9; count of bases not matched to a gene: 13. The CDR3 length is 16 residues. The germline CDR1 and CDR2 sequences are LNHNV and YYDKDF (reference sequence). The CDR3 sequence is CATSREDLDRASPLHF. In DNA, the CDR3 is TGTGCCACCAGCCGCGAAGATTTAGACAGGGCTTCACCCCTCCACTTT.

This chain uses TRBV3-1 (or the pseudogene TRBV3-2) with TRBJ2-7; a weak D match, TRBD2 (6 bases). Germline CDR1 reads LGHDT; CDR2 reads YNNKEL (reference sequence). The CDR3 contains 16 residues. Trimming cost V 1 base and J 0 bases, with 13 bases left between them. The CDR3 nucleotides are TGTGCCAGCAGCCAAGGTATCGGGAGCTTCTCCTACGAGCAGTACTTC. Amino acid sequence: CASSQGIGSFSYEQYF.

J is TRBJ1-5 and V is TRBV12-3 or TRBV12-4; D is uncertain. Between the trimmed V and J ends, which lost 3 bases and 6 bases, there was a span of 6 bases. The CDR3 length is 12 residues. The CDR3 region is CASSFPRQPQHF. The CDR3 nucleotides are TGTGCCAGCAGTTTCCCTCGTCAGCCCCAGCATTTT.

V gene TRBV3-1 (or the pseudogene TRBV3-2) combines with J gene TRBJ2-1; perhaps TRBD1 as D (6 bases). The germline V gene encodes CDR1 LGHDT and CDR2 YNNKEL (reference sequence). Between the trimmed V and J ends, which lost 0 bases and 2 bases, there was a span of 14 bases. The CDR3 runs to 17 residues. CDR3 nucleotides: TGTGCCAGCAGCCAAGATCACAGGGCCCGTCCCTACAATGAGCAGTTCTTC. This gives the protein CASSQDHRARPYNEQFF.

The rearrangement links TRBV24-1 to TRBJ2-2; 8 positions agree with TRBD1. The CDR3 is 14 residues long. Per germline, CDR1 KGHDR and CDR2 SFDVKD. Losses at the gene ends were 9 bases for V and 5 bases for J; bases not matched to a gene: 7. CDR3 residues: CATADRGRTGELFF. CDR3 bases: TGTGCCACCGCTGACAGGGGAAGGACCGGGGAGCTGTTTTTT.

The V and J genes are TRBV6-5 and TRBJ1-2; a weak D match, TRBD1 (5 bases). V was trimmed by 10 bases and J by 6 bases, leaving 18 bases between them. Germline V gene lookup returns CDR1 MNHEY and CDR2 SVGAGI. The CDR3 is 13 residues long. CDR3 in DNA: TGTGCCACCGGACATTGGATAGGCGATGGCTACACCTTC. It encodes CATGHWIGDGYTF.

J is TRBJ2-3 and V is TRBV5-1; 7 nucleotides line up with TRBD2. Trimming at V came to 5 bases and at J to 0 bases, leaving 12 bases not matched to a gene. This CDR3 comprises 17 residues. Germline V gene lookup returns CDR1 SGHRS and CDR2 YFSETQ. This CDR3 is CASSPQRGLTSTDTQYF. The CDR3 nucleotides read TGCGCCAGCAGTCCCCAGCGGGGATTAACTAGCACAGATACGCAGTATTTT.

The chain joins TRBV9 to TRBJ1-2; 10 bases are a match to TRBD1. This CDR3 comprises 19 residues. Losses at the gene ends were 0 bases for V and 5 bases for J; bases not matched to a gene: 16. Germline V gene lookup returns CDR1 SGDLS and CDR2 YYNGEE. CDR3 in DNA: TGTGCCAGCAGCGTAGGACAAAGGGACAGGGGTTCGTTGGGGTATGGCTACACCTTC. Translating gives CASSVGQRDRGSLGYGYTF. The whole variable domain, remainder taken from reference TRBV9 and TRBJ1-2, is DSGVTQTPKHLITATGQRVTLRCSPRSGDLSVYWYQQSLDQGLQFLIQYYNGEERAKGNILERFSAQQFPDLHSELNLSSLELGDSALYFCASSVGQRDRGSLGYGYTFGSGTRLTVV.

The V call is TRBV29-1, the J call TRBJ2-7; D gene ambiguous. The CDR3 loop spans 13 amino acids. Germline loops: CDR1 SQVTM, CDR2 ANQGSEA. V was shortened by 7 bases and J by 5 bases, with 18 bases between the two germline ends. CDR3 region: CSALNVLRNEQYF. CDR3 coding DNA: TGCAGCGCTCTGAATGTGTTGAGGAACGAGCAGTACTTC.

The chain combines TRBV11-2 with TRBJ2-5, with 7 bases fitting TRBD2. The trim removed 1 base at V and 4 bases at J, leaving 9 bases unmatched. The CDR3 extends over 16 amino acids. The V gene's germline CDR1 is SGHAT and CDR2 FQNNGV. The DNA for the CDR3 is TGTGCCAGCAGCTTAGTTCTTAGGGCTAGCGGAGAGACCCAGTACTTC. As protein: CASSLVLRASGETQYF.

The V call is TRBV5-1, the J call TRBJ1-1; D unresolved. V dropped 0 bases and J dropped 0 bases, with 9 bases sitting between them. The CDR3 consists of 15 residues. Germline loops: CDR1 SGHRS, CDR2 YFSETQ. This CDR3 reads CASSLGELMNTEAFF. The CDR3, as DNA: TGCGCCAGCAGCTTGGGTGAGCTCATGAACACTGAAGCTTTCTTT.

The CDR3, as DNA: TGTGCCACCAGTGATCGAGGCCCGGGAGCCGGTACAGATACGCAGTATTTT. Protein product: CATSDRGPGAGTDTQYF. J is TRBJ2-3 and V is TRBV24-1, with a weak D call TRBD2 (6 bases). Germline V lookup: CDR1 KGHDR, CDR2 SFDVKD. The CDR3 is made up of 17 amino acids. V was pared by 3 bases and J by 3 bases, with 18 bases between.

The chain has TRBV2 and TRBJ1-5; D remains ambiguous. Germline V CDR1 and CDR2: SNHLY, FYNNEI. This CDR3 comprises 15 residues. Deletions cut 7 bases from V and 6 bases from J, with 19 bases between. This chain's CDR3 is CASTESARLGQPQHF. DNA of the CDR3: TGTGCCAGCACGGAAAGCGCCCGGCTGGGTCAGCCCCAGCATTTT.

The gene calls are TRBV19 and TRBJ2-7; a possible D gene is TRBD1 (6 bases). CDR3 length: 11 amino acids. Germline loops: CDR1 LNHDA, CDR2 SQIVND (reference sequence). V was cut by 4 bases and J by 8 bases, with 9 bases left in between. This chain's CDR3 is CASSNRVQQYF. The CDR3 DNA is TGTGCCAGTAGTAACAGGGTCCAGCAGTACTTC.

The rearrangement uses TRBV10-3 and TRBJ1-2; 8 bases map to TRBD1. The trim removed 6 bases at V and 6 bases at J, leaving 12 bases unmatched. Germline lookup yields CDR1 ENHRY and CDR2 SYGVKD. The CDR3 is 15 residues long. Here the CDR3 DNA reads TGTGCCATCAGAGACAGGGGAGGGGCTTTGGATGGCTACACCTTC. Its protein product is CAIRDRGGALDGYTF.

The rearrangement uses TRBV10-3 and TRBJ2-1; D is possibly TRBD2 (5 bases). V was cut by 4 bases and J by 5 bases, with 12 bases left in between. The CDR3 totals 14 residues. Germline V gene lookup returns CDR1 ENHRY and CDR2 SYGVKD. CDR3 in DNA: TGTGCCATCAGTGGATCGAGCGGCCACAATGAGCAGTTCTTC. Translation: CAISGSSGHNEQFF.

This clone was recorded a few times. The chain employs TRBV5-6 and TRBJ1-5; TRBD1 matches 8 bases. V was clipped by 1 base and J by 3 bases; unmatched bases: 3. The germline gives CDR1 SGHDT, CDR2 YYEEEE. CDR3 length equals 15 residues. CDR3 amino acids: CASSLWTGFNQPQHF. For the CDR3, the DNA is TGTGCCAGCAGCTTGTGGACAGGGTTCAATCAGCCCCAGCATTTT.